There are many counts of the clone carrying this T cell receptor (beta chain). Its antigen is not known. V shed 3 bases, J shed 4 bases, and the junction held 12 bases outside the gene matches. Germline lookup yields CDR1 ENHRY and CDR2 SYGVKD. The CDR3 spans 17 residues. This sample is part of a study of early T cells in non-severe SARS-CoV-2 infection. Unique molecular identifiers were attached to individual cDNA molecules. Via MiXCR, TCRdb re-called the 5' RACE reads, giving one row per CDR3 protein. The table shows some 24,000 distinct CDR3 sequences, with more than 3.5% occurring only once. General study results and limits: VDJdb matching, biased toward anti-spike CD8 responses, missed private and CD4 specificities.

The sequence was obtained from an adult who was a healthcare worker with PCR-confirmed SARS-CoV-2 infection or an uninfected control (not recorded which). The source material was whole blood. The chain uses TRBV10-3 and TRBJ1-1; 9 bases map to TRBD1. The CDR3 sequence: CAISEVGQGSRGTEAFF. DNA of the CDR3: TGTGCCATCAGTGAAGTCGGACAGGGGAGCAGGGGCACTGAAGCTTTCTTT.